The 12 T cell receptor beta chains presented below share a single source sample, sequenced in a study of identical twins. Using its own MiXCR run on the 5' RACE reads, TCRdb lists one record per CDR3 protein. The table includes about 700,000 distinct CDR3 sequences, around 8.3% detected once. Another study also made use of these data, one on yellow fever vaccine responses in identical twins.

Sequenced input: PBMCs. These receptor sequences come from a woman aged 18-29 years in good health.

This clonotype has ten or more counts. The chain uses TRBV4-3 and TRBJ2-7, with 13 bases that match TRBD2. CDR1 and CDR2 (germline): LGHNA, YSLEER. Unmatched junction bases numbered 6, after V lost 4 bases and J lost 3 bases. There are 16 residues in the CDR3. For the CDR3, the DNA is TGCGCCAGCAGCCGAGGTGGGACTAGCGGGATCTACGAGCAGTACTTC. It specifies CASSRGGTSGIYEQYF.

V is TRBV7-9 and J is TRBJ2-1; 8 positions agree with TRBD2. J lost 7 bases, V lost 2 bases, and 13 bases had no gene match. CDR1 is SEHNR, CDR2 FQNEAQ, per germline (reference sequence). The CDR3 is 17 residues long. CDR3 coding DNA: TGTGCCAGCAGCTTATGGTCGGGAGGGGCCCTGGGGAATGAGCAGTTCTTC. Translated, it gives CASSLWSGGALGNEQFF.

This clonotype was detected many times. The V and J genes are TRBV24-1 and TRBJ2-2; TRBD1 is a possible D gene (5 bases). Germline V lookup: CDR1 KGHDR, CDR2 SFDVKD. Trimming left V 6 bases short and J 5 bases short, with 18 bases between. The CDR3 spans 16 residues. CDR3 DNA: TGTGCCACCAGTCCTCCAGGAAGGGGTGGGACCGGGGAGCTGTTTTTT. This translates into CATSPPGRGGTGELFF.

This clonotype has at least ten counts. This sequence joins TRBV25-1 and TRBJ1-4; D not resolved. Germline V gene data show CDR1 as MGHDK and CDR2 as SYGVNS. The V end lost 3 bases, the J end lost 0 bases, and 14 bases lay between the germline ends. This CDR3 has 17 amino acids. The CDR3 spells CASSDNPSISTNEKLFF. Written as DNA, the CDR3 is TGTGCCAGCAGTGATAATCCATCGATCTCAACTAATGAAAAACTGTTTTTT.

The chain employs TRBV3-1 and TRBJ2-5; 8 positions match TRBD2. Germline V gene data show CDR1 as LGHDT and CDR2 as YNNKEL (reference sequence). This CDR3 has 15 residues. The ends lost 11 bases at V and 1 base at J; junction bases unmatched: 12. CDR3: CASCQLSGTQETQYF. DNA of the CDR3: TGTGCCTCCTGCCAACTTAGCGGGACCCAAGAGACCCAGTACTTC.

The chain uses TRBV19 and TRBJ2-7, with 9 bases lining up with TRBD1. CDR3 length equals 14 residues. CDR1 and CDR2 (germline): LNHDA, SQIVND (reference sequence). Losses at the gene ends were 4 bases for V and 12 bases for J; bases not matched to a gene: 13. CDR3 sequence: CASSTGQGTLGLYF. Written as DNA, the CDR3 is TGTGCCAGTAGTACCGGACAGGGGACTCTGGGATTGTACTTC.

This clonotype was counted between two and nine times. V and J are TRBV18 and TRBJ1-1; D is ambiguous. The CDR3 loop spans 13 amino acids. Germline CDR1 and CDR2: KGHSH and LQKENI. V was shortened by 3 bases and J by 0 bases, with 5 bases between the two germline ends. CDR3 amino acids: CASSPSMNTEAFF. The CDR3 nucleotides are TGTGCCAGCTCACCTTCAATGAACACTGAAGCTTTCTTT.

The V call is TRBV20-1, the J call TRBJ2-7; 7 bases fit TRBD1. The V gene end was trimmed by 3 bases and the J gene end by 6 bases; junction bases not matched to a gene: 8. Per the germline V gene, CDR1 is DFQATT and CDR2 is SNEGSKA (reference sequence). This CDR3 has 13 residues. CDR3 nucleotide sequence: TGCAGTGCTAGTGTGATGACAGGGAGCGAGCAGTACTTC. Amino acids: CSASVMTGSEQYF.

The chain combines TRBV7-2 with TRBJ2-7, with 10 bases matching TRBD2. The CDR3 covers 15 residues. V gave up 5 bases and J gave up 3 bases; unmatched junction bases: 7. Germline V gene data show CDR1 as SGHTA and CDR2 as FQGNSA. CDR3 sequence reads: CASSRDIAGGYEQYF. The DNA for the CDR3 is TGTGCCAGCAGCCGGGATATAGCGGGAGGCTACGAGCAGTACTTC.

This clonotype was recorded a few times. A read error may account for a junction end that differs from germline. The V and J genes are TRBV7-7 and TRBJ2-7, with D perhaps given as TRBD1 or TRBD2 (5 bases each). The CDR3 length is 13 residues. Germline lookup yields CDR1 SSHAT and CDR2 FNYEAQ (reference sequence). CDR3 residues: CASSQGPSAEQYF. Written as DNA, the CDR3 is TGTGCTAGCAGCCAGGGACCCTCTGCCGAGCAGTACTTC.

This clonotype showed up just a few times. As DNA, the CDR3 is TGTGCCAGCAGCCCGACAGGGGGCCGTGAAAAACTGTTTTTT. This gives the protein CASSPTGGREKLFF. The V call is TRBV12-3 or TRBV12-4, the J call TRBJ1-4, with 10 bases aligning to TRBD1. The V segment lost 6 bases and the J segment 7 bases; nucleotides outside the gene matches: 5. The CDR3 length is 14 residues.

Only a few counts were recorded for this clonotype. A much larger clone differs from this one at a single base, so this may be a read error. The chain carries TRBV12-3 or TRBV12-4 and TRBJ2-1; TRBD1 matches at 8 bases. The V and J ends lost 9 bases and 7 bases, in that order; junction bases with no gene match: 17. This CDR3 is 16 amino acids long. The CDR3, as DNA: TGTGCCAGAAGTCCCGGGGACAGGCCTTTGCGGAATGAGCAGTTCTTC. Translating it yields CARSPGDRPLRNEQFF.